This is a list of T cell receptor beta chains from one sample in a study of CD4+ T cells in melanoma. Measured with immunoSEQ multiplex PCR; TCRdb has only the in-frame clones, and not every one. This sample yields some 150,000 clones, of which around 90% are seen a single time; less than 2% belongs to the top ten. Receptors originate from a human donor with melanoma. The CDR3 runs from the conserved cysteine through the conserved F or W. Each record gives: V gene, D gene, clone size, J gene, CDR3 protein, CDR3 DNA. The D gene is left open where the match is weak. Clone sizes are given selectively: once, few, many, or a class where the clone is expanded.

>TRBV5-1|TRBD2|-|TRBJ2-1
CASSQRNTRGGSYNEQFF
TGCGCCAGCAGTCAGAGGAATACCCGGGGGGGATCCTACAATGAGCAGTTCTTC
>TRBV15|-|-|TRBJ2-3
CATSRGGTDTQYF
TGTGCCACCAGCAGAGGAGGCACAGATACGCAGTATTTT
>TRBV27|TRBD1|-|TRBJ2-7
CASSRRTGAHEQYF
TGTGCCAGCAGTCGAAGGACAGGGGCACACGAGCAGTACTTC
>TRBV6-1|-|-|TRBJ1-2
CASSEQGSESYTF
TGTGCCAGCAGTGAGCAGGGCTCGGAAAGCTACACCTTC
>TRBV7-8|-|-|TRBJ2-7
CASRIEGGAQYF
TGTGCCAGCAGGATAGAAGGGGGGGCGCAGTACTTC
>TRBV10-3|-|-|TRBJ1-6
CAISTGGRLVNSPLHF
TGTGCCATCAGTACAGGAGGACGCTTAGTTAATTCACCCCTCCACTTT
>TRBV15|-|once|TRBJ2-7
CATSRDLNRGLGYEQYF
TGTGCCACCAGCAGAGACCTAAACCGGGGTTTGGGCTACGAGCAGTACTTC
>TRBV15|TRBD1|-|TRBJ2-7
CATSRDVGQPGHEQYF
TGTGCCACCAGCAGAGATGTGGGACAGCCGGGCCACGAGCAGTACTTC
>TRBV5-4|-|-|TRBJ1-6
CASSHETITGPIYNSPLHF
TGTGCCAGCAGCCATGAGACGATAACAGGGCCGATCTATAATTCACCCCTCCACTTT
>TRBV10-1|-|-|TRBJ2-5
CASSEFTNSYQETQYF
TGCGCCAGCAGTGAGTTTACTAACAGTTACCAAGAGACCCAGTACTTC
>TRBV11-2|-|once|TRBJ1-2
CAIRLGNGYTF
TGTGCCATCCGCTTGGGGAATGGCTACACCTTC
>TRBV7-9|TRBD2|-|TRBJ2-5
CASSLAGGGETQYF
TGTGCCAGCAGCTTAGCGGGGGGGGGAGAGACCCAGTACTTC
>TRBV2|TRBD1|-|TRBJ2-3
CASGREDRGPSTDTQYF
TGTGCCAGCGGCAGGGAAGACAGGGGCCCGAGCACAGATACGCAGTATTTT
>TRBV5-1|TRBD2|-|TRBJ2-7
CASSLGLAGAPKVF
TGCGCCAGCAGCTTGGGGCTAGCGGGGGCCCCGAAGGTCTTC
>TRBV7-8|TRBD1|-|TRBJ1-1
CASSLNADRGNTEAFF
TGTGCCAGCAGCTTAAACGCTGACAGGGGGAACACTGAAGCTTTCTTT
>TRBV25-1|-|-|TRBJ1-2
CASSVAGLDGYTF
TGTGCCAGCAGTGTCGCTGGCTTAGATGGCTACACCTTC
>TRBV10-3|-|-|TRBJ2-7
CATGPSEWEQYF
TGTGCCACCGGGCCGAGCGAGTGGGAGCAGTACTTC
>TRBV5-1|TRBD1|-|TRBJ1-5
CASSSDGTGAQPQHF
TGCGCCAGCAGCTCGGACGGGACAGGGGCTCAGCCCCAGCATTTT
>TRBV19|-|-|TRBJ2-7
CASSIDSGQFVEQYF
TGTGCCAGTAGTATAGACTCAGGACAGTTCGTCGAGCAGTACTTC
>TRBV15|-|-|TRBJ1-1
CATSRDPGAMGRAFF
TGTGCCACCAGCAGAGATCCGGGGGCGATGGGTCGCGCTTTCTTT
>TRBV7-3|-|once|TRBJ2-3
CASSYGRAGNTDTQYF
TGTGCCAGCAGCTACGGTCGGGCGGGGAACACAGATACGCAGTATTTT
>TRBV5-1|-|-|TRBJ2-1
CASSPRGSYNEQFF
TGCGCCAGCAGCCCGCGGGGTTCCTACAATGAGCAGTTCTTC
>TRBV11-2|-|few|TRBJ1-2
CASSPGQSYGYTF
TGTGCCAGCAGCCCCGGACAGAGCTATGGCTACACCTTC
>TRBV6-6|TRBD1|-|TRBJ2-5
CASLKGTAVGETQYF
TGTGCCAGCCTCAAAGGGACAGCCGTAGGAGAGACCCAGTACTTC
>TRBV6-1|TRBD1|-|TRBJ1-5
CASSEEGGYSNQPQHF
TGTGCCAGCAGTGAAGAAGGGGGCTATAGCAATCAGCCCCAGCATTTT
>TRBV6-1|-|-|TRBJ1-1
CASRLQGNTEAFF
TGTGCCAGCAGGTTACAGGGTAACACTGAAGCTTTCTTT
>TRBV5-1|TRBD1|-|TRBJ2-5
CASSFQGAIQETQYF
TGCGCCAGCAGCTTCCAGGGGGCTATACAAGAGACCCAGTACTTC
>TRBV5-1|TRBD2|few|TRBJ2-1
CASRIAGDSYNEQFF
TGCGCCAGCAGGATAGCGGGGGACTCCTACAATGAGCAGTTCTTC